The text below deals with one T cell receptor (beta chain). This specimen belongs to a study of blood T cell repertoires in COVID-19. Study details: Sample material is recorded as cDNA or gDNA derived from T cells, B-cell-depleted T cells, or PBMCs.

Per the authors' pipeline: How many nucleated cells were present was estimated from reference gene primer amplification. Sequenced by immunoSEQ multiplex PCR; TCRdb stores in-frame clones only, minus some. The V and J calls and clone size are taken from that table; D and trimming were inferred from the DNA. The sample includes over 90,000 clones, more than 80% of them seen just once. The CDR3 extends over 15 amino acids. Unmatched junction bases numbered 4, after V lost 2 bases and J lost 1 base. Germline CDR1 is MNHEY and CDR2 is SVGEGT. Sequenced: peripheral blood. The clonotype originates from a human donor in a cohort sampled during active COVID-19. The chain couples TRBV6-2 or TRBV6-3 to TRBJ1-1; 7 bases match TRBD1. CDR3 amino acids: CASSYTGQRNTEAFF. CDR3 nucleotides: TGTGCCAGCAGTTACACGGGACAGAGGAACACTGAAGCTTTCTTT.